This TCR beta chain originates from a study of T cells expressing NK-cell markers. Study-level background: All TCR beta repertoires analysed originated from sorted CD3+CD56+NKG2C+, CD3+CD56+NKG2C- and CD3+CD56-NKG2C+ T cells. One of the eight sequenced donors was seronegative, whereas the other seven were HCMV-seropositive.

Concerning this clonotype: Its antigen is currently unknown.

This CDR3 contains 13 residues. From germline, CDR1 is MNHEY and CDR2 SVGAGI. TCRdb derives one entry per CDR3 protein from the 5' RACE reads, leaving out DNA. The ten most abundant clones cover about 10% of a sample with some 390,000 distinct CDR3 sequences. Study-level points and caveats: Also leading the CD3+CD56-NKG2C+ fraction in a handful of donors were these clonotypes.

The material sequenced was blood T cells: a sorted CD56 or NKG2C T cell subset, CD4+ or CD8+ T cells, or bulk PBMC T cells (not recorded which). The chain carries TRBV6-5 and TRBJ2-3. The clonotype comes from a woman between 45 and 60 years old in good health. CDR3 amino acids: CASSYKDGDTQYF.